This section outlines one T cell receptor (beta chain) sequence together with its context. The sample comes from a study of blood T cells in healthy people across ages. Alongside a J-beta primer mix, a sample-barcoded 5' primer served in a second PCR lasting about 7 to 12 cycles. In TCRdb, the 5' RACE reads were re-called with MiXCR into one record per CDR3 protein. Found here are some 920,000 distinct CDR3 sequences, roughly 51% of them singletons; the top ten hold about 21%. The V end lost 7 bases, the J end lost 4 bases, and 20 bases lay between the germline ends. CDR1 is MDHEN and CDR2 is SYDVKM in the germline V gene. This CDR3 comprises 16 residues.

The specimen sequenced was blood. The gene calls are TRBV28 and TRBJ2-1; TRBD1 might be the D (6 bases). The source is an older woman in good health. Here the CDR3 reads CASTPLQGLAYNEQFF. CDR3 nucleotide sequence: TGTGCCAGCACCCCCTTACAGGGTTTGGCATACAATGAGCAGTTCTTC. Full variable domain (outside the CDR3, taken from reference TRBV28 and TRBJ2-1): DVKVTQSSRYLVKRTGEKVFLECVQDMDHENMFWYRQDPGLGLRLIYFSYDVKMKEKGDIPEGYSVSREKKERFSLILESASTNQTSMYLCASTPLQGLAYNEQFFGPGTRLTVL.